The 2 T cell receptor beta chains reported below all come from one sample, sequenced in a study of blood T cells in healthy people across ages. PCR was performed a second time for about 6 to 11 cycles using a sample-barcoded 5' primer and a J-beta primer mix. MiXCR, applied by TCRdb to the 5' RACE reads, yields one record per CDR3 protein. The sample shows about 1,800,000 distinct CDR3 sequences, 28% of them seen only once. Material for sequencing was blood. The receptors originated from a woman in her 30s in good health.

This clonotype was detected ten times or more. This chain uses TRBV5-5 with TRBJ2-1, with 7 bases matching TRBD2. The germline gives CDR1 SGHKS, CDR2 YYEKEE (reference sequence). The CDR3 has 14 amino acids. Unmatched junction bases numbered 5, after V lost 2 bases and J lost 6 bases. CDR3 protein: CASSLVGGSNEQFF. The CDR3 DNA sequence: TGTGCCAGCAGCTTAGTAGGCGGGAGCAATGAGCAGTTCTTC. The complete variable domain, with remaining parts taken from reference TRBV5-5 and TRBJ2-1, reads DAGVTQSPTHLIKTRGQQVTLRCSPISGHKSVSWYQQVLGQGPQFIFQYYEKEERGRGNFPDRFSARQFPNYSSELNVNALLLGDSALYLCASSLVGGSNEQFFGPGTRLTVL.

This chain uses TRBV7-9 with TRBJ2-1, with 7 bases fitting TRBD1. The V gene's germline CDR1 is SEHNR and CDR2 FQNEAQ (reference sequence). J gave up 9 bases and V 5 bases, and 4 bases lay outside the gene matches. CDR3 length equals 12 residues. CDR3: CASSPYRGEQFF. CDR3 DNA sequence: TGTGCCAGCAGCCCCTACAGGGGTGAGCAGTTCTTC. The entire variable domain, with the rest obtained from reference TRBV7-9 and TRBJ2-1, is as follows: DTGVSQNPRHKITKRGQNVTFRCDPISEHNRLYWYRQTLGQGPEFLTYFQNEAQLEKSRLLSDRFSAERPKGSFSTLEIQRTEQGDSAMYLCASSPYRGEQFFGPGTRLTVL.